The clone carrying this T cell receptor (beta chain) came up once. The antigen is not known. The CDR3 length is 15 residues. Germline V gene lookup returns CDR1 SGHVS and CDR2 FNYEAQ. Trimming took 1 base from V and 2 from J; bases not matched to a gene: 3. This specimen comes from a study of type 1 and type 2 diabetes patients. About the research overall: T cells were magnetically sorted from PBMCs as CD4+ or CD8+ subsets.

Regarding the study as a whole: Type 1 diabetes repertoires were significantly less diverse than type 2 diabetes ones.

Genomic DNA was the PCR template. A primer set of 30 forward and 13 reverse primers amplified the CDR3. Each CDR3 protein gets one entry after TCRdb re-called the multiplex PCR reads with MiXCR. The sample records approximately 260,000 distinct CDR3 sequences, 45% to 60% being singletons. This chain links TRBV7-6 with TRBJ2-7; 9 bases map to TRBD2. The clonotype comes from a young man with type 2 diabetes. The specimen sequenced was peripheral blood mononuclear cells (PBMCs). Written as DNA, the CDR3 is TGTGCCAGCAGCTTAGGTGGGACTAGCACCTACGAGCAGTACTTC. Protein product: CASSLGGTSTYEQYF.